Each of the 25 T cell receptor beta chains below was sequenced from the same sample in a study of CXCR3-negative and CXCR3-positive naive CD8 T cells. Study-wide results and caveats: CXCR3-positive naive cells had more hydrophobic TRB CDR3s than CXCR3-negative naive cells.

The method, 5' RACE with UMI labels, was used to prepare the TRB cDNA libraries. TCRdb re-analyzed the 5' RACE reads; it lists each CDR3 protein once, without DNA. The clone table shows roughly 65,000 distinct CDR3 sequences, with the ten largest holding about 0.7%. Their target antigens are unknown. Sequenced input: naive CXCR3+ CD8+ T cells from blood. The subset denotes: CD45RO-CCR7+CD27+CD95- naive CD8+ T cells expressing CXCR3 (TNR3+). These receptors originate from a human donor in good health. Some clones in this sample may be carry-over from other donors' samples.

The V call is TRBV19, the J call TRBJ1-2; TCRdb reports TRBD1, a call that lacks DNA to check it against. Germline lookup yields CDR1 LNHDA and CDR2 SQIVND (reference sequence). The CDR3 has 12 amino acids. The CDR3 loop is CAIVQGASGYTF.

The V gene is TRBV7-3, the J gene TRBJ1-1; there is no DNA to check the TCRdb D call of TRBD1. Per the germline V gene, CDR1 is SGHTA and CDR2 is FQGTGA. CDR3 length: 14 residues. This CDR3 reads CASSPGTRGDEAFF.

This chain links TRBV9 with TRBJ2-5; lacking DNA, the TRBD1 call made by TCRdb goes unchecked. Germline CDR1 reads SGDLS; CDR2 reads YYNGEE. CDR3 length: 15 residues. The CDR3 sequence is CASSLRTGEGETQYF.

This chain links TRBV9 with TRBJ2-7. The V gene's germline CDR1 is SGDLS and CDR2 YYNGEE. CDR3 length: 13 residues. CDR3 sequence: CASSVATGYEQYF.

J is TRBJ1-2 and V is TRBV10-3. The CDR3 has 12 residues. Germline CDR1 is ENHRY and CDR2 is SYGVKD. The CDR3 sequence: CAISEPSYGYTF.

The V gene is TRBV11-2, the J gene TRBJ2-3. The CDR3 is 11 residues long. Germline V gene sequence: CDR1 SGHAT, CDR2 FQNNGV. The CDR3 loop reads CASRITDTQYF.

The chain combines TRBV6-1 with TRBJ2-1; TCRdb returns TRBD1, unconfirmable since there is no DNA. Looked up from germline, CDR1 is MNHNS and CDR2 is SASEGT. There are 15 residues in the CDR3. Here the CDR3 reads CATVPLTDSHNEQFF.

J is TRBJ2-7 and V is TRBV29-1; lacking DNA, the TRBD2 call made by TCRdb goes unchecked. Germline CDR1 reads SQVTM; CDR2 reads ANQGSEA. CDR3 size: 12 residues. CDR3 in amino acids: CSVLLGQYEQYF.

This sequence joins TRBV6-2 or TRBV6-3 and TRBJ2-7; TCRdb proposes TRBD2, but this gene call is untestable without DNA. Per the germline V gene, CDR1 is MNHEY and CDR2 is SVGEGT. The CDR3 extends over 13 amino acids. The CDR3 is CASSSTLSYEQYF.

This chain joins TRBV7-9 and TRBJ1-2; the TCRdb D gene call, TRBD1, has no DNA to confirm it. Germline V gene lookup returns CDR1 SEHNR and CDR2 FQNEAQ (reference sequence). The CDR3 runs 13 residues. The CDR3 protein is CASSSGGEHGYTF.

The chain links TRBV4-3 to TRBJ1-1; TCRdb names TRBD1, which stays unverified in the absence of DNA. Per germline, CDR1 LGHNA and CDR2 YSLEER. CDR3 length equals 13 residues. The CDR3 sequence: CASSQDGGTEAFF.

V is TRBV30 and J is TRBJ2-1. Germline V gives CDR1 GTSNPN, CDR2 SVGIG (reference sequence). CDR3 length: 14 residues. The CDR3 here is CAWLAGASMNEQFF. The full variable domain, completed using reference TRBV30 and TRBJ2-1, is SQTIHQWPATLVQPVGSPLSLECTVEGTSNPNLYWYRQAAGRGLQLLFYSVGIGQISSEVPQNLSASRPQDRQFILSSKKLLLSDSGFYLCAWLAGASMNEQFFGPGTRLTVL.

This chain uses TRBV18 with TRBJ2-1; TCRdb outputs TRBD2, but without DNA this stays unchecked. The CDR3 has 12 amino acids. Germline V gene sequence: CDR1 KGHSH, CDR2 LQKENI. CDR3 region: CASSPGPREQFF.

The genes are TRBV7-2 and TRBJ2-7. This CDR3 contains 15 residues. Germline V gives CDR1 SGHTA, CDR2 FQGNSA. The CDR3 reads CASSFHAAGTYEQYF.

This chain connects TRBV6-6 to TRBJ2-7. CDR3 size: 13 residues. The germline V gene encodes CDR1 MNHNY and CDR2 SVGAGI (reference sequence). The chain's CDR3 is CASSQDSNYEQYF.

V and J are TRBV7-2 and TRBJ1-6; TCRdb names TRBD1, which stays unverified in the absence of DNA. The length of the CDR3 is 17 residues. CDR1 and CDR2 from the germline V gene are SGHTA and FQGNSA. Here the CDR3 reads CASSLKGDRERNSPLHF. Variable domain in full (rest from reference TRBV7-2 and TRBJ1-6): GAGVSQSPSNKVTEKGKDVELRCDPISGHTALYWYRQSLGQGLEFLIYFQGNSAPDKSGLPSDRFSAERTGGSVSTLTIQRTQQEDSAVYLCASSLKGDRERNSPLHFGNGTRLTVT.

The gene calls are TRBV6-2 or TRBV6-3 and TRBJ2-7; the D gene TCRdb calls, TRBD1, cannot be checked with no DNA. The CDR3 is made up of 13 amino acids. Germline values: CDR1 MNHEY, CDR2 SVGEGT. This chain's CDR3 is CASAGAITYEQYF.

Here the CDR3 reads CASSQDPAGLNTEAFF. The chain links TRBV4-2 to TRBJ1-1; checking the TCRdb D call of TRBD1 is not possible without DNA. The CDR3 sequence is 16 residues long. CDR1 LGHNA and CDR2 YNFKEQ come from the germline V gene.

V gene TRBV7-8 combines with J gene TRBJ2-7. Germline V gives CDR1 SGHVS, CDR2 FQNEAQ. The CDR3 spans 12 residues. This CDR3 is CASSLIGYEQYF.

The J gene is TRBJ2-1, the V gene TRBV7-6; with no DNA, the TCRdb D assignment of TRBD1 cannot be verified. From germline, CDR1 is SGHVS and CDR2 FNYEAQ. The CDR3 sequence is 14 residues long. CDR3 sequence: CASSPGTGVNEQFF.

The V gene is TRBV4-3, the J gene TRBJ2-7; absent DNA, TCRdb's TRBD2 call cannot be checked. CDR3 size: 15 residues. The germline V gene has CDR1 LGHNA and CDR2 YSLEER. This CDR3 is CASSQELAGTYEQYF.

The chain links TRBV12-3 or TRBV12-4 to TRBJ2-3; TCRdb's D call of TRBD2 is untestable without DNA. This CDR3 has 16 residues. The chain's CDR3 is CASSWGLAGATDTQYF.

The J gene is TRBJ2-7, the V gene TRBV2; TCRdb picks TRBD2, but there is no DNA to check that call. This CDR3 is built from 12 residues. Germline V gene lookup returns CDR1 SNHLY and CDR2 FYNNEI. CDR3 sequence: CARGAGRDEQYF.

The rearrangement uses TRBV19 and TRBJ2-1; TCRdb's assignment of TRBD2 cannot be checked, as there is no DNA. CDR1 and CDR2 (germline): LNHDA, SQIVND (reference sequence). This CDR3 has 15 residues. The CDR3 region is CASSIASGGAGEQFF.

This chain uses TRBV7-9 with TRBJ2-1; the TCRdb call, TRBD1, lacks DNA for checking. The CDR3 sequence is 15 residues long. Germline CDR1 is SEHNR and CDR2 is FQNEAQ (reference sequence). The CDR3: CASRTDWGTYNEQFF.